These 5 T cell receptor beta chains were sequenced from one sample in a study of CD8 T cells in ankylosing spondylitis. TCRdb used MiXCR to reprocess the 5' RACE reads, holding one entry per CDR3 protein. The sample records about 190,000 distinct CDR3 sequences, approximately 13% being singletons. The sequencing sample was made of blood, either unsorted or a sorted T cell fraction (not recorded which). The source is a female donor with ankylosing spondylitis or in good health (not recorded which).

This clonotype came up many times. V and J are TRBV9 and TRBJ1-2; D might be TRBD1 (5 bases). V was trimmed by 3 bases and J by 2 bases, leaving 11 bases between them. Per the germline V gene, CDR1 is SGDLS and CDR2 is YYNGEE. The CDR3 is 14 amino acids. CDR3 DNA sequence: TGTGCCAGCAGCGCAGCGTGGGACAACTATGGCTACACCTTC. Protein: CASSAAWDNYGYTF.

This rearrangement joins TRBV20-1 to TRBJ2-3; TRBD1 agrees at 8 bases. Germline CDR1 reads DFQATT; CDR2 reads SNEGSKA (reference sequence). This CDR3 has 14 residues. V trimming: 5 bases; J trimming: 5 bases; junction bases outside the gene matches: 9. The CDR3 DNA reads as TGCAGTGCTTCCCCCGGGACAGGAAGAGATACGCAGTATTTT. This sequence encodes CSASPGTGRDTQYF.

This clonotype has ten or more counts. J is TRBJ1-3 and V is TRBV28; 7 positions agree with TRBD1. Germline CDR1 MDHEN, CDR2 SYDVKM. V lost 5 bases and J lost 2; bases outside the gene matches: 18. The CDR3 extends over 19 amino acids. CDR3 region: CASSPRYSRQGAAGNTIYF. The CDR3 coding sequence is TGTGCCAGCAGTCCTCGATACTCGAGACAGGGAGCCGCTGGAAACACCATATATTTT.

In this sample, this clonotype turned up many times. J is TRBJ1-5 and V is TRBV12-3 or TRBV12-4; D is possibly TRBD1 (6 bases). Trimming pared 5 bases from V and 11 bases from J, leaving 19 bases between. The length of the CDR3 is 14 residues. The CDR3 spells CASSKGDKRRTQHF. In nucleotides, the CDR3 is TGTGCCAGCAGTAAGGGGGACAAGAGGAGGACCCAGCATTTT.

The chain joins TRBV19 to TRBJ2-2; D unresolved. Germline values: CDR1 LNHDA, CDR2 SQIVND (reference sequence). Trimming left V 3 bases short and J 6 bases short, with 5 bases between. This CDR3 is 12 amino acids long. This CDR3 reads CASSIQSGELFF. Here the CDR3 DNA reads TGTGCCAGTAGTATCCAGTCCGGGGAGCTGTTTTTT.